This TCR beta chain was captured by sequencing in a study of identical twins. V lost 6 bases to trimming and J lost 1 base; unmatched junction nucleotides: 1. CDR1 and CDR2 (germline): SGHTA, FQGNSA. This CDR3 spans 15 amino acids. This clonotype was seen ten or more times. TCRdb itself ran the 5' RACE reads through MiXCR, one entry per CDR3 protein. Of 570,000 or so distinct CDR3 sequences listed, 9.6% are singletons. The same sample was also used in a study of yellow fever vaccine responses in identical twins. That publication notes: Reports say the vaccine T cell response in twins looked partly convergent and partly personalized.

Sequencing was done on a sample of PBMCs. The J gene is TRBJ2-2, the V gene TRBV7-2; TRBD2 matches 11 bases. The TCR comes from a woman under 30 in good health. The CDR3 DNA sequence: TGTGCCAGCAGTCTAGCGGGAGGGAACACCGGGGAGCTGTTTTTT. It yields the protein CASSLAGGNTGELFF.